Many counts were recorded for the clone carrying this T cell receptor beta chain. RNA transcripts served as the template for amplifying TCR beta CDR3 regions. An initial round of RT-PCR targeting the TCR CDR3 relied on the HTBI primer set. Each CDR3 protein is one row after TCRdb ran MiXCR on the multiplex PCR reads. The data hold about 130,000 distinct CDR3 sequences, with approximately 20% observed a single time. This entry is derived from a study of T cells in Graves' hyperthyroidism and ophthalmopathy. After removal of 1 base from V and 6 bases from J, the junction contained 9 bases not matched to a gene. The CDR3 spans 15 residues. CDR1 and CDR2 from the germline V gene are DFQATT and SNEGSKA (reference sequence).

This chain links TRBV20-1 with TRBJ2-3, with 8 bases fitting TRBD2. Sequencing used blood. The receptor's source is a woman between 50 and 59 years old with Graves' hyperthyroidism that later progressed to Graves' ophthalmopathy. The CDR3: CSARVGSGIGDTQYF. CDR3 DNA sequence: TGCAGTGCTAGAGTTGGTAGCGGGATCGGTGATACGCAGTATTTT.